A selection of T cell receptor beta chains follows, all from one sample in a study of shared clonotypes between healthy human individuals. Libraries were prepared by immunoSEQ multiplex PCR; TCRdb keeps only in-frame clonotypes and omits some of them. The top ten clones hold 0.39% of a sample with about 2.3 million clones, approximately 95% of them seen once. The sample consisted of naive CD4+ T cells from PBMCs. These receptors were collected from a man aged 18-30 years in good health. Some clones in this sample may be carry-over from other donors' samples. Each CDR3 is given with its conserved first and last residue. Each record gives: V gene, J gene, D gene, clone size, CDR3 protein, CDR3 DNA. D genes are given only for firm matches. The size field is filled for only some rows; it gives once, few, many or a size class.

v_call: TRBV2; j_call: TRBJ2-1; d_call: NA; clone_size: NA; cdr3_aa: CASNWGVDEQFF; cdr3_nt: TGTGCCAGCAATTGGGGGGTGGATGAGCAGTTCTTC
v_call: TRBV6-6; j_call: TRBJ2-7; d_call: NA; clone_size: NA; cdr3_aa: CASSSRERFTYEQYF; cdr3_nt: TGTGCCAGCAGTTCACGGGAGCGGTTCACCTACGAGCAGTACTTC
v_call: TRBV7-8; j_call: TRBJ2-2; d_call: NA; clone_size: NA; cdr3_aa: CASGATTNTGELFF; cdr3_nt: TGTGCCAGTGGGGCGACTACGAACACCGGGGAGCTGTTTTTT
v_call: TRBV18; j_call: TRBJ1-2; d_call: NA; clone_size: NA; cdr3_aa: CASSPPFPGSDYTF; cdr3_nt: TGTGCCAGCTCACCACCCTTTCCTGGAAGTGACTACACCTTC
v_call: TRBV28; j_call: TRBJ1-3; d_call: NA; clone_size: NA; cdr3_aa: CASSFRGAGNTIYF; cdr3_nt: TGTGCCAGCAGTTTCCGGGGCGCGGGAAACACCATATATTTT
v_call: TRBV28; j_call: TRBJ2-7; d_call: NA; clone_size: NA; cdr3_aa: CASTPSGEVYEQYF; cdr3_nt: TGTGCCAGCACCCCTTCAGGGGAGGTTTACGAGCAGTACTTC
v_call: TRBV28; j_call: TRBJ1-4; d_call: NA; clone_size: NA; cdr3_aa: CASSLDWNEKLFF; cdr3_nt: TGTGCCAGCAGCCTAGATTGGAATGAAAAACTGTTTTTT
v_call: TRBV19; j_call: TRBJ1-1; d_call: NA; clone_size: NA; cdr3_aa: CASSTGQGLFEAFF; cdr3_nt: TGTGCCAGTAGTACCGGCCAGGGTTTGTTTGAAGCTTTCTTT
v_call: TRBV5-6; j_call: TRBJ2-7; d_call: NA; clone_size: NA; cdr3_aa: CASSSKTVYSYEQYF; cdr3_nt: TGTGCCAGCAGCTCCAAGACAGTCTACTCCTACGAGCAGTACTTC
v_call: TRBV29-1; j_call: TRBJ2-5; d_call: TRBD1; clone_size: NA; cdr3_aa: CSVEGQEETQYF; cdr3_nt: TGCAGCGTTGAGGGACAGGAAGAGACCCAGTACTTC
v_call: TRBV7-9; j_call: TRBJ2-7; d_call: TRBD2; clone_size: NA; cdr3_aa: CASSFSTGGPYEQYF; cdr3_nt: TGTGCCAGCAGCTTTAGTACGGGAGGCCCCTACGAGCAGTACTTC
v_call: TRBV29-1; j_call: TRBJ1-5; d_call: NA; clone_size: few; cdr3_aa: CSVGGGQPQHF; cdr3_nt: TGCAGCGTTGGTGGGGGTCAGCCCCAGCATTTT
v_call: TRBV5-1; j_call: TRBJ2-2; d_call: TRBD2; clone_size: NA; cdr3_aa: CASSPGTSGALTGELFF; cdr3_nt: TGCGCCAGCAGCCCAGGGACTAGCGGGGCTTTAACCGGGGAGCTGTTTTTT
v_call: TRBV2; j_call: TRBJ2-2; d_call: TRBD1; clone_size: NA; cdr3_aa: CASAGDRGRGTGELFF; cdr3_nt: TGTGCCAGCGCGGGTGACAGGGGCAGAGGGACCGGGGAGCTGTTTTTT
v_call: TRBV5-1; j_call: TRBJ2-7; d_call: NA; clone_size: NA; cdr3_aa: CASSLFPYEQYF; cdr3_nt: TGCGCCAGCAGCTTATTCCCCTACGAGCAGTACTTC
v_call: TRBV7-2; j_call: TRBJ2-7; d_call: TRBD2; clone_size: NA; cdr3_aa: CASSLGLAGVGYEQYF; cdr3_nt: TGTGCCAGCAGCTTAGGTCTAGCGGGAGTCGGCTACGAGCAGTACTTC
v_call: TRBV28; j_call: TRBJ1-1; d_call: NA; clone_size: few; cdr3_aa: CASSPDWAGTEAFF; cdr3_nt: TGTGCCAGCAGTCCTGACTGGGCCGGCACTGAAGCTTTCTTT
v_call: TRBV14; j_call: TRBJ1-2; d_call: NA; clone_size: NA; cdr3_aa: CASSQYPTGGYTF; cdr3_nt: TGTGCCAGCAGCCAATACCCTACGGGGGGCTACACCTTC
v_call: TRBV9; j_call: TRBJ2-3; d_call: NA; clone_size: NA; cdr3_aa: CASSPRLRGAGSQDTQYF; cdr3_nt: TGTGCCAGCAGCCCCCGTCTCCGAGGGGCAGGTTCACAAGATACGCAGTATTTT
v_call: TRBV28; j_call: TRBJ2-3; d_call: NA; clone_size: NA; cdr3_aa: CASTTNSGPGRNTQYF; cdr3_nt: TGTGCCAGCACCACTAACAGTGGGCCAGGGAGAAATACGCAGTATTTT
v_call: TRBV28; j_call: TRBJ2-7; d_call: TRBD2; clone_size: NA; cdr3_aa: CASSAGTSGSYEQYF; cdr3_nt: TGTGCCAGCAGCGCTGGGACTAGCGGCAGCTACGAGCAGTACTTC
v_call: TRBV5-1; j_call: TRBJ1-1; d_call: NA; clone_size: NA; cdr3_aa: CASSPGGFSDTEAFF; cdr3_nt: TGCGCCAGCAGCCCTGGGGGGTTTTCCGACACTGAAGCTTTCTTT
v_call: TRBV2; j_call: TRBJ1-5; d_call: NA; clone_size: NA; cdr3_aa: CASRKGSNQPQHF; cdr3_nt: TGTGCCAGCCGAAAAGGGAGCAATCAGCCCCAGCATTTT
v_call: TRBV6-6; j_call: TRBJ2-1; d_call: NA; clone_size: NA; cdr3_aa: CASSLGRSYNEQFF; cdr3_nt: TGTGCCAGCAGTCTGGGCAGGAGCTACAATGAGCAGTTCTTC
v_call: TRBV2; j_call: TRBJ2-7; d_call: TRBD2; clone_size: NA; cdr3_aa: CASSESIFAGLAGERNYEQYF; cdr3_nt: TGTGCCAGCAGTGAATCCATCTTCGCAGGGCTAGCGGGAGAGCGGAACTACGAGCAGTACTTC
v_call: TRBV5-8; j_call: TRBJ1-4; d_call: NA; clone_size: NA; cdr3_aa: CASSRGSGTTNEKLFF; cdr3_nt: TGTGCCAGCAGCCGGGGGAGCGGGACTACTAATGAAAAACTGTTTTTT
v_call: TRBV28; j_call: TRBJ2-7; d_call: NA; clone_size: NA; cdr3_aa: CASSSLLVFDEQYF; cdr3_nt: TGTGCCAGCAGTTCCCTGCTGGTGTTCGACGAGCAGTACTTC
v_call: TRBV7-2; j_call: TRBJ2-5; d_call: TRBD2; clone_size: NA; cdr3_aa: CASSLLAEPGTQYF; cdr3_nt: TGTGCCAGCAGCTTACTAGCGGAGCCCGGGACCCAGTACTTC
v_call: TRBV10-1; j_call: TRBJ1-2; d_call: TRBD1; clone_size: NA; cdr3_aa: CASLEGQGHSYTF; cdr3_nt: TGCGCCAGCCTAGAGGGACAGGGCCACAGCTACACCTTC
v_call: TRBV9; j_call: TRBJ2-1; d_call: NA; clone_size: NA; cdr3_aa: CASSVGGPSLYNEQFF; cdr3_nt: TGTGCCAGCAGCGTAGGGGGACCATCCCTCTACAATGAGCAGTTCTTC
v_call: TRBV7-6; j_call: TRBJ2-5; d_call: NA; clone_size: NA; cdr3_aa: CASSLAAGRQETQYF; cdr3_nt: TGTGCCAGCAGCTTAGCTGCGGGAAGACAAGAGACCCAGTACTTC
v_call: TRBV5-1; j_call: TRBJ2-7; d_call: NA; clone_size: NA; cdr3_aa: CASSQEDSYEQYF; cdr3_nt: TGCGCCAGCAGCCAGGAGGACAGCTACGAGCAGTACTTC
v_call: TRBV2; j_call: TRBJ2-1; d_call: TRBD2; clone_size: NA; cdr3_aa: CASSDLGGSVEQFF; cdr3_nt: TGTGCCAGCAGTGACCTCGGCGGGAGCGTTGAGCAGTTCTTC
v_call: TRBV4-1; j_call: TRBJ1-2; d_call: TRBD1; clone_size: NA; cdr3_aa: CASSRVHTGTETFGYTF; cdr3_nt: TGCGCCAGCAGCCGAGTACATACCGGGACAGAAACTTTTGGCTACACCTTC
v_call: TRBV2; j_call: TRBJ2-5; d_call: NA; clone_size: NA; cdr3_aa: CASGPGTASGETQYF; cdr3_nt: TGTGCCAGCGGGCCTGGGACCGCGTCCGGTGAGACCCAGTACTTC
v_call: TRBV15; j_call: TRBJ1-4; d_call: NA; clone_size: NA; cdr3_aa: CATSRNREYGEKLFF; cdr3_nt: TGTGCCACCAGCAGGAACAGGGAATACGGTGAAAAACTGTTTTTT
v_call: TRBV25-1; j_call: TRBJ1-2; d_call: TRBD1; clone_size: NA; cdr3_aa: CASSESATGGVYGYTF; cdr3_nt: TGTGCCAGCAGTGAATCCGCGACAGGGGGCGTCTATGGCTACACCTTC
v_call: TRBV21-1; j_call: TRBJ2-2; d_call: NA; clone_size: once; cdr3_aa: CASSRWGLAGGPSRGTGELFF; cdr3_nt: TGTGCCAGCAGCAGATGGGGACTAGCGGGAGGGCCCTCGAGGGGCACCGGGGAGCTGTTTTTT
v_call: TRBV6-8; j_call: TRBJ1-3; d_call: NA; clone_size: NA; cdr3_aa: CARWTASGRNTIYF; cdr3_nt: TGTGCCAGGTGGACCGCCTCTGGACGAAACACCATATATTTT
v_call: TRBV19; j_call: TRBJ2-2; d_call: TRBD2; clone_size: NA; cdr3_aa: CASRLLAEITGELFF; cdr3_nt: TGTGCCAGTAGACTACTAGCGGAGATAACCGGGGAGCTGTTTTTT
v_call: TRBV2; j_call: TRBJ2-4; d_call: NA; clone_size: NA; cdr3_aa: CASSDQGGRLNIQYF; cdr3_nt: TGTGCCAGCAGTGACCAGGGGGGGCGGCTAAACATTCAGTACTTC
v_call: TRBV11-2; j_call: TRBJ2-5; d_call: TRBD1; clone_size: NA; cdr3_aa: CASSQDRGPETQYF; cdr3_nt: TGTGCCAGCAGCCAGGACAGGGGTCCTGAGACCCAGTACTTC
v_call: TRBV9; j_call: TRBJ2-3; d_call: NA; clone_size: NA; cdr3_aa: CASSPQASSTDTQYF; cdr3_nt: TGTGCCAGCAGCCCCCAAGCGTCTAGCACAGATACGCAGTATTTT
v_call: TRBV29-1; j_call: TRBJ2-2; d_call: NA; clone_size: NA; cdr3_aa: CSVAQAGGELFF; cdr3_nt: TGCAGCGTTGCACAGGCGGGCGGGGAGCTGTTTTTT
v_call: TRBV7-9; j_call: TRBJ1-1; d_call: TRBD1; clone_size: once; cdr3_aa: CASSLRGQGHSEAFF; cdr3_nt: TGTGCCAGCAGCTTGCGTGGACAGGGACACTCTGAAGCTTTCTTT
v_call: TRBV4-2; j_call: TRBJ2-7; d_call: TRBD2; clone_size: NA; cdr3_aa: CASSQISGLAVYEQYF; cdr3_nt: TGTGCCAGCAGCCAAATTTCGGGCCTAGCGGTCTACGAGCAGTACTTC
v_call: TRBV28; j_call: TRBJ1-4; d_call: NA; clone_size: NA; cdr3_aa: CASNTWGGGEKLFF; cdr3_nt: TGTGCCAGCAACACCTGGGGCGGAGGGGAAAAACTGTTTTTT
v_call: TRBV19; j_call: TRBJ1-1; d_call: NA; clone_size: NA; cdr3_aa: CASWRETSGTEAFF; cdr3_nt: TGTGCCAGCTGGCGGGAGACTTCGGGGACTGAAGCTTTCTTT
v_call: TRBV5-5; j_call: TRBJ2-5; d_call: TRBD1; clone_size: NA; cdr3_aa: CASSLAVGTGGSETQYF; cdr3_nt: TGTGCCAGCAGCTTGGCTGTCGGGACAGGGGGCAGCGAGACCCAGTACTTC
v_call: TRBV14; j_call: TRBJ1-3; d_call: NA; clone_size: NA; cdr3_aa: CASSRRRANSGNTIYF; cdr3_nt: TGTGCCAGCAGCCGACGAAGAGCCAACTCTGGAAACACCATATATTTT
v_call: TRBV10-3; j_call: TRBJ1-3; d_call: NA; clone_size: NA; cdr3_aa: CAIRTLSGNTIYF; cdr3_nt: TGTGCCATCAGGACCCTCTCTGGAAACACCATATATTTT
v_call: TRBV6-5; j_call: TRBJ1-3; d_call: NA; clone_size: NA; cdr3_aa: CASSSTANTIYF; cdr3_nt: TGTGCCAGCAGTTCGACGGCGAACACCATATATTTT
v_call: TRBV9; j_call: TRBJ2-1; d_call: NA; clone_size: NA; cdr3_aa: CASSPHGTAYNEQFF; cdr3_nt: TGTGCCAGCAGCCCTCACGGGACCGCCTACAATGAGCAGTTCTTC
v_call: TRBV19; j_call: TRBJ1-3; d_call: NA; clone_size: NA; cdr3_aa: CASSPGSYSGNTIYF; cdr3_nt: TGTGCCAGTAGCCCCGGGTCCTACTCTGGAAACACCATATATTTT